Below, 27 T cell receptor beta chains from the same sample are listed, as sequenced in a study of graft-versus-host responses after intestinal transplantation (TCRdb year 2021). Explained via the paper, the time point label denotes: cells obtained before transplantation from donor or recipient. Library generation was performed with the immunoSEQ multiplex PCR assay. Imported from immuneACCESS, the table was reduced by TCRdb to in-frame sequences with V and J called. These copies leave out some clones; in studies compared against another copy, an unresolved V gene accounts for under half, and the cause of the remainder is not known. Across this sample there are 80,000 to 100,000 clones, with roughly 91% seen only once. Jointly, the top ten make up about 0.18% of the sample. Their antigens are not known. Sequences were derived from unstimulated CD4+ T cells sorted from spleen or lymph node cells, sampled before transplant. The receptors here all came from a human donor who was the organ donor for an intestinal transplant.

The rearrangement links TRBV7-2 to TRBJ2-5, with 12 nucleotides matching TRBD2. J lost 5 bases, V lost 1 base, and 8 bases had no gene match. This CDR3 is built from 17 residues. The germline CDR1 and CDR2 sequences are SGHTA and FQGNSA. This CDR3 reads CASSLGLLAGGLETQYF. The CDR3 DNA reads TGTGCCAGCAGCTTAGGTCTCCTAGCGGGGGGGCTGGAGACCCAGTACTTC.

The genes are TRBV19 and TRBJ2-7; the D gene is possibly TRBD1 (5 bases). Germline V CDR1 and CDR2: LNHDA, SQIVND (reference sequence). Between the trimmed V and J ends, which lost 5 bases and 2 bases, there was a span of 10 bases. The CDR3 consists of 13 residues. The CDR3 loop is CASSQGQTYEQYF. Here the CDR3 DNA reads TGTGCCAGTAGTCAGGGCCAGACCTACGAGCAGTACTTC.

This clone was counted a single time. The chain combines TRBV30 with TRBJ1-4, with D maybe TRBD1 (6 bases). Germline V gene data show CDR1 as GTSNPN and CDR2 as SVGIG (reference sequence). The CDR3 is made up of 18 amino acids. V dropped 5 bases and J dropped 2 bases, with 24 bases sitting between them. Here the CDR3 DNA reads TGTGCCTGGGATTCCCTGTTGGAAAGGGGGACGACTAATGAAAAACTGTTTTTT. It codes for CAWDSLLERGTTNEKLFF.

The chain uses TRBV19 and TRBJ1-6, with unresolved D. Trimming pared 9 bases from V and 9 bases from J, leaving 21 bases between. CDR1 is LNHDA, CDR2 SQIVND, per germline (reference sequence). The CDR3 is 15 amino acids. Here the CDR3 reads CASSPPRGRGSPLHF. In DNA, the CDR3 is TGTGCCAGCAGCCCCCCCCGAGGTCGGGGTTCACCCCTCCACTTT.

This clone has only a few counts. The chain carries TRBV27 and TRBJ1-6; D gene ambiguous. The CDR3 loop spans 14 amino acids. Trimming cost V 3 bases and J 10 bases, with 13 bases left between them. Germline-derived CDR1 and CDR2 are MNHEY and SMNVEV (reference sequence). The CDR3 spells CASSFGGIGSPLHF. The CDR3 DNA sequence: TGTGCCAGCAGTTTTGGAGGGATCGGCTCACCCCTCCACTTT.

V and J are TRBV5-1 and TRBJ2-1; 8 positions agree with TRBD2. The J segment lost 1 base and the V segment lost 0 bases, leaving 3 bases of the junction unmatched. This CDR3 has 16 amino acids. Germline values: CDR1 SGHRS, CDR2 YFSETQ. The CDR3 DNA reads as TGCGCCAGCAGCTTGGCGGCGGGGGGATCCTACAATGAGCAGTTCTTC. Translated: CASSLAAGGSYNEQFF.

As concerns this clone: At the DNA level, this CDR3 is encoded by other sequences in the same sample as well. The chain employs TRBV5-1 and TRBJ2-1, with D perhaps TRBD2 (6 bases). Germline V gives CDR1 SGHRS, CDR2 YFSETQ. CDR3 length: 15 residues. The V and J ends lost 2 bases and 0 bases respectively, with 9 bases between them. DNA for the CDR3: TGCGCCAGCAGCTTACGGGGGAGCTCCTACAATGAGCAGTTCTTC. Its translation: CASSLRGSSYNEQFF. Using reference TRBV5-1 and TRBJ2-1 for the parts outside the CDR3, the full variable domain is KAGVTQTPRYLIKTRGQQVTLSCSPISGHRSVSWYQQTPGQGLQFLFEYFSETQRNKGNFPGRFSGRQFSNSRSEMNVSTLELGDSALYLCASSLRGSSYNEQFFGPGTRLTVL.

The chain links TRBV1 to TRBJ2-2; TRBD2 is the table's D call and was not checked against the DNA. TRBV1 is assigned pseudogene status. This CDR3 has 14 residues. The DNA of the CDR3 is TGCACCAGCAGCCGCGGCCCGAACACCGGGGAGCTGTTTTTT. It specifies CTSSRGPNTGELFF.

The chain recombines TRBV7-9 with TRBJ2-3; tentative D call: TRBD1 (5 bases). Germline CDR1 reads SEHNR; CDR2 reads FQNEAQ (reference sequence). V lost 4 bases to trimming and J lost 1 base, with 18 bases between them. The CDR3 loop spans 17 amino acids. The CDR3, as DNA: TGTGCCAGCAGCTCCTCCCTGGGGCCGAGAGGCACAGATACGCAGTATTTT. Its protein is CASSSSLGPRGTDTQYF.

The chain combines TRBV7-2 with TRBJ1-2, with D unclear. The CDR3 has 14 amino acids. Per germline, CDR1 SGHTA and CDR2 FQGNSA. The ends were cut back, 3 bases at V and 0 bases at J, with 8 bases in the middle. The CDR3 nucleotides read TGTGCCAGCAGCTTGACTGATTCTAACTATGGCTACACCTTC. This translates into CASSLTDSNYGYTF.

The chain carries TRBV29-1 and TRBJ2-7, with TRBD1 as a possible D gene (6 bases). This CDR3 contains 16 residues. From germline, CDR1 is SQVTM and CDR2 ANQGSEA. With 1 base removed from V and 0 bases from J, the gap between germline ends came to 16 bases. The CDR3 is CSVEGLRDKSSYEQYF. The CDR3 DNA follows: TGCAGCGTTGAAGGTCTCCGGGACAAGAGCTCCTACGAGCAGTACTTC.

The chain joins TRBV7-2 to TRBJ2-1; TRBD1 aligns across 8 bases. Losses at the gene ends were 1 base for V and 4 bases for J; bases not matched to a gene: 0. The CDR3 runs to 14 residues. Germline CDR1 SGHTA, CDR2 FQGNSA. The CDR3 DNA reads TGTGCCAGCAGCTTAGACAGGGGGTACAATGAGCAGTTCTTC. Amino acid sequence: CASSLDRGYNEQFF.

The rearrangement links TRBV5-4 to TRBJ1-6, with TRBD1 matching over 9 bases. This CDR3 comprises 15 residues. Trimming removed 4 bases from V and 10 bases from J; junction bases left unmatched: 9. The germline gives CDR1 SGHNT, CDR2 YYREEE (reference sequence). The CDR3 protein is CASSLGRDRVSPLHF. In DNA form, the CDR3 reads TGTGCCAGCAGCCTGGGGCGGGACAGGGTGTCACCCCTCCACTTT. Full variable domain (outside the CDR3, taken from reference TRBV5-4 and TRBJ1-6): ETGVTQSPTHLIKTRGQQVTLRCSSQSGHNTVSWYQQALGQGPQFIFQYYREEENGRGNFPPRFSGLQFPNYSSELNVNALELDDSALYLCASSLGRDRVSPLHFGNGTRLTVT.

This clone was seen a single time. The chain combines TRBV27 with TRBJ1-1, with D unclear. The CDR3 consists of 16 residues. The germline gives CDR1 MNHEY, CDR2 SMNVEV (reference sequence). The ends were cut back, 4 bases at V and 0 bases at J, with 15 bases in the middle. CDR3 in amino acids: CASSWAGRVLNTEAFF. The CDR3 nucleotides are TGTGCCAGCAGTTGGGCCGGGAGGGTTCTGAACACTGAAGCTTTCTTT.

The chain recombines TRBV5-1 with TRBJ2-7; the D gene is possibly TRBD1 (6 bases). CDR1 is SGHRS and CDR2 is YFSETQ in the germline V gene. V was clipped by 2 bases and J by 2 bases, with 14 bases between them. This CDR3 has 15 amino acids. The CDR3 loop reads CASSFSRQETYEQYF. The DNA for the CDR3 is TGCGCCAGCAGCTTCTCCAGACAGGAGACCTACGAGCAGTACTTC.

The V and J genes are TRBV4-3 and TRBJ1-2, with TRBD1 identical over 8 bases. The germline CDR1 and CDR2 sequences are LGHNA and YSLEER. The V gene end was trimmed by 3 bases and the J gene end by 5 bases; junction bases not matched to a gene: 11. This CDR3 region has 16 residues. CDR3 bases: TGCGCCAGCAGCCACAACCCCGGGACAGGCTCTTATGGCTACACCTTC. This gives the protein CASSHNPGTGSYGYTF.

The rearrangement joins TRBV10-2 to TRBJ1-5, with 7 bases lining up with TRBD1. The CDR3 has 15 residues. Germline CDR1 WSHSY, CDR2 SAAADI. The ends lost 8 bases at V and 4 bases at J; junction bases unmatched: 11. CDR3 in amino acids: CASSGTVPTNQPQHF. The CDR3 nucleotides are TGCGCCAGCTCCGGGACAGTCCCCACTAATCAGCCCCAGCATTTT.

The V call is TRBV19, the J call TRBJ1-5; the match to TRBD1 covers 9 bases. The CDR3 spans 16 residues. J lost 3 bases, V lost 5 bases, and 8 bases had no gene match. Looked up from germline, CDR1 is LNHDA and CDR2 is SQIVND (reference sequence). The CDR3 sequence is CASSVSGTGINQPQHF. CDR3 in DNA: TGTGCCAGTAGTGTTTCCGGGACAGGGATCAATCAGCCCCAGCATTTT.

The gene calls are TRBV6-5 and TRBJ2-3; the D gene is possibly TRBD2 (5 bases). V was cut by 2 bases and J by 4 bases, with 16 bases left in between. CDR1 and CDR2 (germline): MNHEY, SVGAGI. This CDR3 spans 16 amino acids. The CDR3 region has the DNA TGTGCCAGCAGTTACGCACTACTAGGTTCCCCAGATACGCAGTATTTT. Its protein is CASSYALLGSPDTQYF.

To note about this clone: Other DNA sequences within the sample encode an identical CDR3. The CDR3 loop is CASSEVSTGSNEQFF. The DNA of the CDR3 is TGTGCCAGCAGTGAAGTCTCAACAGGGTCCAATGAGCAGTTCTTC. The J gene is TRBJ2-1, the V gene TRBV6-1; a possible D gene is TRBD1 (6 bases). The CDR3 covers 15 residues. The V and J ends lost 1 base and 6 bases respectively, with 13 bases between them. The germline gives CDR1 MNHNS, CDR2 SASEGT.

The chain combines TRBV5-1 with TRBJ2-7; 10 positions match TRBD1. The CDR3 length is 15 residues. Germline CDR1 and CDR2: SGHRS and YFSETQ. With 6 bases clipped from V and 3 bases from J, the junction kept 9 bases outside the gene matches. The CDR3 DNA reads TGCGCCAGCACCACCGGGACAGGGGTAAGCTACGAGCAGTACTTC. Translated: CASTTGTGVSYEQYF.

V and J are TRBV7-8 and TRBJ1-1; 11 bases map to TRBD1. The V gene's germline CDR1 is SGHVS and CDR2 FQNEAQ. V lost 4 bases to trimming and J lost 5 bases; unmatched junction nucleotides: 0. CDR3 size: 13 residues. The CDR3 sequence: CASSWDRGTEAFF. CDR3 DNA: TGTGCCAGCAGCTGGGACAGGGGGACTGAAGCTTTCTTT.

V gene TRBV2 combines with J gene TRBJ2-7; TRBD2 agrees at 7 bases. Germline CDR1 reads SNHLY; CDR2 reads FYNNEI. Trimming cost V 7 bases and J 2 bases; bases outside gene matches: 8. This CDR3 is 14 amino acids long. DNA of the CDR3: TGTGCCAGCACCGGGTGGGAGGGGCCCTACGAGCAGTACTTC. It specifies CASTGWEGPYEQYF.

The chain combines TRBV1 with TRBJ2-1; the tabulated D call, TRBD2, remains unverified against the DNA. TRBV1 is a pseudogene segment. The CDR3 has 15 amino acids. Here the CDR3 DNA reads TGCACCAGCAGCCCCGCTAGCGGGGGCCCCAATGAGCAGTTCTTC. Encoded protein: CTSSPASGGPNEQFF.

This clone showed up just once. The V gene is TRBV2, the J gene TRBJ2-4, with a possible D match to TRBD2 (5 bases). The CDR3 spans 12 residues. With 4 bases removed from V and 5 bases from J, the gap between germline ends came to 6 bases. Germline CDR1 is SNHLY and CDR2 is FYNNEI. The CDR3 DNA is TGTGCCAGCAGTGTGGGAGAAAACATTCAGTACTTC. As protein: CASSVGENIQYF. Using reference TRBV2 and TRBJ2-4 for the parts outside the CDR3, the full variable domain is EPEVTQTPSHQVTQMGQEVILRCVPISNHLYFYWYRQILGQKVEFLVSFYNNEISEKSEIFDDQFSVERPDGSNFTLKIRSTKLEDSAMYFCASSVGENIQYFGAGTRLSVL.

This clone was seen a few times. The rearrangement uses TRBV4-2 and TRBJ1-6, with TRBD1 identical over 8 bases. Trimming at V came to 0 bases and at J to 7 bases, leaving 5 bases not matched to a gene. Germline lookup yields CDR1 LGHNA and CDR2 YNFKEQ. The CDR3 spans 16 residues. The CDR3 DNA reads as TGTGCCAGCAGCCAAGATCCCGGGACAGGAAATTCACCCCTCCACTTT. As protein: CASSQDPGTGNSPLHF.

The chain carries TRBV7-9 and TRBJ1-4; weak D call: TRBD1 (6 bases). From germline, CDR1 is SEHNR and CDR2 FQNEAQ (reference sequence). V was clipped by 7 bases and J by 8 bases, with 17 bases between them. CDR3 length: 14 amino acids. CDR3 sequence reads: CASTIRTEREKLFF. CDR3 in DNA: TGTGCCAGCACTATAAGGACAGAGAGGGAAAAACTGTTTTTT. Full variable domain (rest looked up from reference TRBV7-9 and TRBJ1-4): DTGVSQNPRHKITKRGQNVTFRCDPISEHNRLYWYRQTLGQGPEFLTYFQNEAQLEKSRLLSDRFSAERPKGSFSTLEIQRTEQGDSAMYLCASTIRTEREKLFFGSGTQLSVL.